Below are 10 T cell receptor delta chains sequenced from a single sample in a study of γδ T cells in repeated Plasmodium falciparum infection. Gammadelta T cells were flow-sorted from PBMC into Vgamma9/Vdelta2+ and Vdelta2-negative populations for bulk analysis. TCRdb redid clone calling on the multiplex PCR reads using CATT. Found here are approximately 93,000 delta-chain clones, 0.75% to 1% of them singletons; the top ten hold more than 9%. Sequenced input: gamma-delta T cells from blood. Receptors were obtained from a pool of human donors (malaria-infected and uninfected, not separated).

This clone was detected only a few times. TCRdb shows a much larger clone's protein in place of this DNA's translation, and the two differ at residue 9, likely through a read error; the protein shown is translated from the DNA. The chain combines TRDV2 with TRDJ1, with TRDD3 identical over 8 bases. TCRdb is silent on the J gene; assignment here came from matching the DNA to germline. V gave up 0 bases and J gave up 1 base; unmatched junction bases: 15. The CDR3 has 19 amino acids. Looked up from germline, CDR1 is GEAIGNYY and CDR2 is EKD. The CDR3: CACDTLLLRDTGSTDKLIF. The CDR3 nucleotides are TGTGCCTGTGACACCCTACTACTGAGGGATACGGGTTCCACCGATAAACTCATCTTT.

This clone was counted between two and nine times. TCRdb has a much larger clone's protein, which differs at residue 8 from the translation of this DNA, likely because of a read error; what is shown is the protein translated from the DNA. The chain's CDR3 is CACDTRDFWDTRQMFF. Here the CDR3 DNA reads TGTGCCTGTGACACTCGGGATTTCTGGGACACCCGACAGATGTTTTTC. The rearrangement links TRDV2 to TRDJ3; D might be TRDD3 (5 bases). Matching the DNA to germline supplied the J gene, which TCRdb does not give. CDR3 length: 16 amino acids. The V gene's germline CDR1 is GEAIGNYY and CDR2 EKD. Trimming cost V 1 base and J 3 bases, with 9 bases left between them.

This clone was recorded many times. The protein TCRdb lists belongs to a much larger clone and differs from this DNA's translation at residue 17, which points to a read error; the protein shown is made from the DNA. The rearrangement uses TRDV2 and TRDJ1; 13 nucleotides agree with TRDD3. The J gene, missing from TCRdb, was assigned here through DNA to germline matching. This CDR3 region has 20 residues. CDR1 GEAIGNYY and CDR2 EKD come from the germline V gene. CDR3 sequence (DNA): TGTGCCTGTGACACCCTGGTACTGGGGGATACGCGGAAGGACACCGATGAACTCATCTTT. Protein product: CACDTLVLGDTRKDTDELIF.

This clone was seen more than once but under ten times. It differs at one base from a far larger clone, so likely a read error. Other DNA sequences in this specimen translate into the identical CDR3. The CDR3 DNA follows: TGTGCTCTTGGGGTTTTAGGGTACTGGGGGATGGCAGGACTCATCTTC. Its translation: CALGVLGYWGMAGLIF. The V gene is given as TRDV1, and no J gene call is available; TRDD3 was called by the table and not checked on the DNA. This CDR3 contains 16 residues. CDR1 is TSWWSYY and CDR2 is QGS in the germline V gene.

This clone has only a few counts. The protein that TCRdb holds for this DNA derives from a much larger clone and differs from the translated DNA at residues 4 and 7, which likely indicates a read error; the protein shown here is translated from the DNA. This chain links TRDV1 with TRDJ1, with a tentative D call TRDD2 (5 bases). Germline lookup yields CDR1 TSWWSYY and CDR2 QGS. There are 19 residues in the CDR3. The chain's CDR3 is CALEELRIPTELGRSKLIF. CDR3 DNA: TGTGCTCTTGAGGAACTCAGGATCCCTACCGAATTAGGAAGGAGTAAACTCATCTTT.

Concerning this clone itself: A single base is all that separates this from a far larger clone, so a read error is likely. Other DNA sequences in this sample translate to the same CDR3. This sequence joins TRDV2 and TRDJ1; tentatively, D is TRDD3 (6 bases). The CDR3 contains 19 residues. Germline lookup yields CDR1 GEAIGNYY and CDR2 EKD. Trimming cost V 1 base and J 0 bases, with 23 bases left between them. CDR3 sequence: CACDTGSYTGLLYTDKLIF. CDR3 nucleotides: TGTGCCTGTGACACGGGATCTTACACTGGGCTACTTTACACCGATAAACTCATCTTT.

This clone turned up a few times. The mismatch at residue 11 between this DNA's translation and the TCRdb protein of a much larger clone likely reflects a read error; the protein shown is translated from the DNA. The V gene is TRDV1, the J gene TRDJ1; the D gene could be TRDD2 or TRDD3 (8 bases each). This CDR3 has 23 residues. V was pared by 0 bases and J by 3 bases, with 35 bases between. CDR1 is TSWWSYY and CDR2 is QGS in the germline V gene. The CDR3: CALGELTFLITPVSGDTADKLIF. In DNA, the CDR3 is TGTGCTCTTGGGGAACTCACCTTCCTAATTACACCCGTCAGTGGGGATACAGCCGATAAACTCATCTTT.

This clone was picked up a small number of times. TCRdb attributes to this sequence the protein of a much larger clone, which differs from the DNA translation at residue 4; a read error is likely, and the protein displayed is translated from the DNA. The V call is TRDV2, the J call TRDJ1, with D possibly matching TRDD3 (6 bases). TCRdb does not report a J gene; here it was assigned by matching the DNA to germline references. Trimming removed 5 bases from V and 0 bases from J, with 18 bases in between. Germline V gene lookup returns CDR1 GEAIGNYY and CDR2 EKD. The CDR3 runs to 16 residues. The CDR3 DNA reads as TGTGCCTGTGGTCCCCTTGGTGGGGGTCACACCGATAAACTCATCTTT. Translation gives CACGPLGGGHTDKLIF.

This clone has just a few counts. The protein held in TCRdb is that of a much larger clone and does not match this DNA's translation at residue 7, likely because of a read error; the protein shown is translated from the DNA. The chain carries TRDV1 and TRDJ1, with D possibly matching TRDD3 (7 bases). In the absence of a J gene in TCRdb, the DNA was matched to germline to assign it here. The length of the CDR3 is 29 residues. Germline V gene data show CDR1 as TSWWSYY and CDR2 as QGS. Deletions cut 4 bases from V and 3 bases from J, with 57 bases between. The CDR3 spells CALGVPWGLQSGTLLQGWVHTVRADKLIF. The CDR3 DNA sequence: TGTGCTCTTGGGGTCCCCTGGGGGCTACAGAGCGGGACCCTCCTACAGGGCTGGGTGCATACGGTTCGGGCCGATAAACTCATCTTT.

Turning to this clone: TCRdb shows a much larger clone's protein in place of this DNA's translation, and the two differ at residue 14, likely through a read error; the protein shown is translated from the DNA. The genes are TRDV2 and TRDJ3; D may be TRDD3 (5 bases). TCRdb lists no J gene, so it was determined here by aligning the DNA to germline. CDR3 length: 18 amino acids. Per germline, CDR1 GEAIGNYY and CDR2 EKD. CDR3 nucleotides: TGTGCCTGTGACACCGTGGATATAAGCTCCTGGGACACCCAACAGATGTTTTTC. Translated, it gives CACDTVDISSWDTQQMFF.